This TCR beta chain was identified in a study of blood T cell repertoires in COVID-19. Across the whole study: Spain, Italy and the United States supplied samples that represented acute and convalescent COVID-19.

V lost 0 bases, J lost 6 bases, and 8 bases stayed unmatched. The CDR3 has 15 amino acids. Germline lookup yields CDR1 GTSNPN and CDR2 SVGIG (reference sequence). To note about this clone: Within the sample, other DNA sequences also encode this same CDR3.

The data were produced by immunoSEQ multiplex PCR, yet TCRdb's version contains in-frame clones alone and is incomplete. This sample carries 52,000 or so clones, approximately 80% of them seen once, and the ten largest clones take roughly 5.9%. Sequencing used peripheral blood. This sequence joins TRBV30 and TRBJ2-5; TRBD2 aligns across 9 bases. The receptor was derived from a human donor in a cohort sampled during active or convalescent COVID-19. CDR3 residues: CAWSVLAGGPQTQYF. In nucleotides, the CDR3 is TGTGCCTGGAGTGTACTCGCGGGGGGGCCCCAGACCCAGTACTTC.